This entry lists 31 T cell receptor beta chains sequenced from one sample in a study of blood T cell repertoires in COVID-19. The assay was immunoSEQ multiplex PCR, and TCRdb's table has in-frame clones only and misses some. The table shows over 55,000 clones, with about 87% occurring only once. The source material was peripheral blood. The receptors derive from a man aged 45-65 years with active COVID-19.

The rearrangement links TRBV3-1 (or the pseudogene TRBV3-2) to TRBJ1-2; 10 bases line up with TRBD1. Germline CDR1 is LGHDT and CDR2 is YNNKEL (reference sequence). The trim removed 3 bases at V and 4 bases at J, leaving 14 bases unmatched. CDR3 length equals 18 residues. The CDR3 protein is CASSQDSGTGVVGYGYTF. The CDR3 nucleotides read TGTGCCAGCAGCCAGGATTCGGGGACAGGGGTAGTAGGCTATGGCTACACCTTC.

The rearrangement uses TRBV6-6 and TRBJ2-7; TRBD1 aligns across 8 bases. Germline-derived CDR1 and CDR2 are MNHNY and SVGAGI (reference sequence). The trim removed 1 base at V and 4 bases at J, leaving 9 bases unmatched. The CDR3 length is 16 residues. The CDR3 region is CASSYLSDRGEYEQYF. The DNA for the CDR3 is TGTGCCAGCAGTTACTTGAGCGACAGGGGTGAATACGAGCAGTACTTC.

As DNA, the CDR3 is TGTGCCAGCAGCCAACCTGAGGTCAGCATGAACACTGAAGCTTTCTTT. Translated: CASSQPEVSMNTEAFF. The rearrangement links TRBV6-6 to TRBJ1-1; unclear D gene. Germline V gene data show CDR1 as MNHNY and CDR2 as SVGAGI (reference sequence). Trimming shortened V by 6 bases and J by 0 bases, and 17 bases separated the two germline ends. The CDR3 contains 16 residues.

The chain recombines TRBV6-6 with TRBJ2-2, with TRBD1 as a possible D gene (6 bases). Germline CDR1 is MNHNY and CDR2 is SVGAGI (reference sequence). Trimming took off 6 bases at V and 4 bases at J, with 12 bases between the two ends. The CDR3 contains 14 residues. The DNA of the CDR3 is TGTGCCAGCAGCCCCGGACAGATCACCGGGGAGCTGTTTTTT. Translated: CASSPGQITGELFF.

This chain uses TRBV25-1 with TRBJ2-5, with D possibly being TRBD2 (5 bases). The CDR3 consists of 14 residues. Germline V CDR1 and CDR2: MGHDK, SYGVNS. The ends were cut back, 1 base at V and 5 bases at J, with 11 bases in the middle. CDR3 DNA sequence: TGTGCCAGCAGTGAATCGGAGGTTTTGGAGACCCAGTACTTC. This translates into CASSESEVLETQYF.

The CDR3 DNA reads TGTGCCAGCACCCCAGACAGGGGAAACTATGGCTACACCTTC. Protein: CASTPDRGNYGYTF. J is TRBJ1-2 and V is TRBV4-2, with 8 bases identical to TRBD1. Germline V gene lookup returns CDR1 LGHNA and CDR2 YNFKEQ. This CDR3 is 14 amino acids long. V gave up 7 bases and J gave up 2 bases; unmatched junction bases: 6.

The CDR3 region is CAWSVKGAKNIQYF. The CDR3 bases are TGTGCCTGGAGTGTAAAGGGGGCCAAAAACATTCAGTACTTC. The chain links TRBV30 to TRBJ2-4, with D possibly TRBD1 on 5 matching bases. This CDR3 spans 14 amino acids. The germline CDR1 and CDR2 sequences are GTSNPN and SVGIG (reference sequence). V was pared by 0 bases and J by 1 base, with 7 bases between.

The gene calls are TRBV7-9 and TRBJ2-1; tentatively, D is TRBD2 (6 bases). Deletions cut 11 bases from V and 7 bases from J, with 21 bases between. CDR1 and CDR2 from the germline V gene are SEHNR and FQNEAQ (reference sequence). This CDR3 is built from 14 residues. This CDR3 reads CAGLASLNGNEQFF. As DNA, the CDR3 is TGTGCCGGCCTAGCGTCTCTTAACGGAAATGAGCAGTTCTTC.

This clone has only one observation. This chain connects TRBV5-1 to TRBJ1-2; the match to TRBD1 covers 8 bases. The germline gives CDR1 SGHRS, CDR2 YFSETQ. CDR3 length equals 14 residues. The V gene end was trimmed by 6 bases and the J gene end by 4 bases; junction bases not matched to a gene: 8. DNA of the CDR3: TGCGCCAGCAACCAAGGACAGGGCGGCTATGGCTACACCTTC. This gives the protein CASNQGQGGYGYTF.

This chain uses TRBV9 with TRBJ1-2, with a possible D match to TRBD1 (5 bases). V was shortened by 1 base and J by 7 bases, with 11 bases between the two germline ends. The germline CDR1 and CDR2 sequences are SGDLS and YYNGEE. This CDR3 is built from 13 residues. CDR3: CASSVQGLGGYTF. In DNA form, the CDR3 reads TGTGCCAGCAGCGTACAGGGACTCGGTGGCTACACCTTC. Complete variable domain (other parts from reference TRBV9 and TRBJ1-2): DSGVTQTPKHLITATGQRVTLRCSPRSGDLSVYWYQQSLDQGLQFLIQYYNGEERAKGNILERFSAQQFPDLHSELNLSSLELGDSALYFCASSVQGLGGYTFGSGTRLTVV.

This chain links TRBV6-2 or TRBV6-3 with TRBJ2-3; D remains unclear. The ends were cut back, 5 bases at V and 7 bases at J, with 13 bases in the middle. Germline V gene lookup returns CDR1 MNHEY and CDR2 SVGEGT. The CDR3 has 13 residues. The CDR3 is CASSLPRRNTQYF. CDR3 coding DNA: TGTGCCAGCAGTCTCCCGCGGCGCAATACGCAGTATTTT.

The genes are TRBV19 and TRBJ2-2; the D gene is possibly TRBD2 (7 bases). Trimming took 3 bases from V and 7 from J, leaving 12 bases between them. The CDR3 length is 14 residues. Germline V gene sequence: CDR1 LNHDA, CDR2 SQIVND (reference sequence). CDR3 loop: CASSIGGQSGELFF. The DNA of the CDR3 is TGTGCCAGTAGTATCGGGGGGCAAAGCGGGGAGCTGTTTTTT.

In this sample, this clone turned up a few times. The chain is built from TRBV15 and TRBJ1-2; no firm D call. Trimming shortened V by 5 bases and J by 5 bases, and 12 bases separated the two germline ends. CDR1 is LNHNV, CDR2 YYDKDF, per germline (reference sequence). The CDR3 runs to 13 residues. The DNA of the CDR3 is TGTGCCACCAGCGGTGGCAGCAGGTATGGCTACACCTTC. It is translated as CATSGGSRYGYTF. The complete variable domain, with remaining parts taken from reference TRBV15 and TRBJ1-2, reads DAMVIQNPRYQVTQFGKPVTLSCSQTLNHNVMYWYQQKSSQAPKLLFHYYDKDFNNEADTPDNFQSRRPNTSFCFLDIRSPGLGDTAMYLCATSGGSRYGYTFGSGTRLTVV.

This clone came up a few times. The gene calls are TRBV5-5 and TRBJ1-1; 7 bases agree with TRBD1. In germline, CDR1 is SGHKS, CDR2 YYEKEE (reference sequence). J was trimmed by 12 bases and V by 4 bases; bases with no gene match: 12. The CDR3 runs 13 residues. CDR3 amino acids: CASSTGPVQGSFF. The CDR3 region has the DNA TGTGCCAGCAGCACTGGTCCCGTACAGGGGTCTTTCTTT.

This clone came up once. The DNA for the CDR3 is TGTGCCAGCTATGAGAGGGGGCTAAGCAATCAGCCCCAGCATTTT. Its translation: CASYERGLSNQPQHF. This chain joins TRBV5-8 and TRBJ1-5; TRBD1 agrees at 7 bases. The germline V gene encodes CDR1 SGHTS and CDR2 YDEGEE. The CDR3 sequence is 15 residues long. Trimming cost V 7 bases and J 1 base; bases outside gene matches: 8. Full variable domain (missing parts from reference TRBV5-8 and TRBJ1-5): EAGVTQSPTHLIKTRGQQATLRCSPISGHTSVYWYQQALGLGLQFLLWYDEGEERNRGNFPPRFSGRQFPNYSSELNVNALELEDSALYLCASYERGLSNQPQHFGDGTRLSIL.

The rearrangement links TRBV4-3 to TRBJ2-1, with a tentative D call TRBD2 (6 bases). This CDR3 has 16 residues. Germline V gene sequence: CDR1 LGHNA, CDR2 YSLEER. The V end lost 1 base, the J end lost 6 bases, and 16 bases lay between the germline ends. CDR3 nucleotide sequence: TGCGCCAGCAGCCAAGTTATCTCCGGGAGTCGCAATGAGCAGTTCTTC. It is translated as CASSQVISGSRNEQFF.

The CDR3, as DNA: TGTGCCAGCAGTTTGGGGACAGGGGGCGCGAATTCCGAAAACATTCAGTACTTC. Translating gives CASSLGTGGANSENIQYF. V and J are TRBV6-2 or TRBV6-3 and TRBJ2-4; 12 nucleotides align to TRBD1. V shed 4 bases, J shed 5 bases, and the junction held 12 bases outside the gene matches. Germline-derived CDR1 and CDR2 are MNHEY and SVGEGT. This CDR3 comprises 18 residues.

This clone has only a few counts. The chain uses TRBV7-3 and TRBJ2-7; 7 bases align to TRBD2. Losses at the gene ends were 1 base for V and 2 bases for J; bases not matched to a gene: 5. The germline gives CDR1 SGHTA, CDR2 FQGTGA. This CDR3 contains 15 residues. CDR3 amino acids: CASSLKGGQAYEQYF. The DNA of the CDR3 is TGTGCCAGCAGCTTAAAGGGAGGGCAAGCCTACGAGCAGTACTTC.

This clone has a handful of counts. V and J are TRBV5-4 and TRBJ2-2; D gene uncertain. Germline V gives CDR1 SGHNT, CDR2 YYREEE (reference sequence). Trimming removed 0 bases at V and 2 bases at J, with 8 bases between. The CDR3 runs to 15 residues. The CDR3 nucleotides are TGTGCCAGCAGCTTGGACTACCTAAACACCGGGGAGCTGTTTTTT. Translation: CASSLDYLNTGELFF.

The rearrangement links TRBV7-8 to TRBJ2-3, with 9 nucleotides matching TRBD1. This CDR3 contains 15 residues. V shed 8 bases and J 0 bases; nucleotides not matched to a gene: 6. Looked up from germline, CDR1 is SGHVS and CDR2 is FQNEAQ. CDR3 sequence: CASGEQGASTDTQYF. CDR3 coding DNA: TGTGCCAGCGGAGAACAGGGGGCGAGCACAGATACGCAGTATTTT. The full variable domain, its missing parts supplied by reference TRBV7-8 and TRBJ2-3, is GAGVSQSPRYKVAKRGQDVALRCDPISGHVSLFWYQQALGQGPEFLTYFQNEAQLDKSGLPSDRFFAERPEGSVSTLKIQRTQQEDSAVYLCASGEQGASTDTQYFGPGTRLTVL.

DNA of the CDR3: TGTGCCAGTAGTTTCTACAGGGGGGCCACTGAAGCTTTCTTT. It encodes CASSFYRGATEAFF. The chain couples TRBV19 to TRBJ1-1; 8 bases fit TRBD1. The CDR3 length is 14 residues. CDR1 LNHDA and CDR2 SQIVND come from the germline V gene (reference sequence). The trim removed 5 bases at V and 4 bases at J, leaving 6 bases unmatched.

The chain employs TRBV9 and TRBJ1-4; 11 bases are a match to TRBD1. Germline assignment: CDR1 SGDLS and CDR2 YYNGEE. V was pared by 4 bases and J by 7 bases, with 9 bases of the junction left unmatched. The CDR3 loop spans 16 amino acids. CDR3 DNA: TGTGCCAGCAGCCCTGGACAGGGGGCCGTAGGTGAAAAACTGTTTTTT. The encoded protein is CASSPGQGAVGEKLFF.

This clone has a handful of counts. V gene TRBV7-2 combines with J gene TRBJ1-2; D unclear. This CDR3 has 13 amino acids. The germline V and J ends were trimmed by 5 bases and 3 bases, with 10 bases remaining between them. Germline values: CDR1 SGHTA, CDR2 FQGNSA. CDR3 nucleotide sequence: TGTGCCAGCAGCATGCCAAGCCACTATGGCTACACCTTC. Encoded protein: CASSMPSHYGYTF.

The rearrangement uses TRBV2 and TRBJ1-4; tentative D call: TRBD1 (5 bases). Germline CDR1 is SNHLY and CDR2 is FYNNEI. V lost 2 bases and J 7 bases, leaving 14 bases between the germline ends. The CDR3 contains 15 residues. Written as DNA, the CDR3 is TGTGCCAGCAGTGAACCCGGGACTCAACGTGAAAAACTGTTTTTT. It is translated as CASSEPGTQREKLFF.

This clone turned up a few times. The V gene is TRBV15, the J gene TRBJ2-1, with 8 bases fitting TRBD1. This CDR3 has 16 amino acids. The ends lost 0 bases at V and 6 bases at J; junction bases unmatched: 7. Germline-derived CDR1 and CDR2 are LNHNV and YYDKDF (reference sequence). Here the CDR3 reads CATSRDYMDRVNEQFF. The CDR3 coding sequence is TGTGCCACCAGCAGAGATTATATGGACAGGGTCAATGAGCAGTTCTTC.

CDR3 amino acids: CASSETGARPGNTIYF. DNA for the CDR3: TGTGCCAGCAGCGAAACAGGGGCCAGGCCCGGAAACACCATATATTTT. V and J are TRBV9 and TRBJ1-3, with 7 bases aligning to TRBD1. Germline values: CDR1 SGDLS, CDR2 YYNGEE. The CDR3 is 16 amino acids. The junction had 10 bases not matched to a gene; V was cut back by 3 bases and J by 4 bases.

The chain links TRBV5-5 to TRBJ2-1; D is undetermined. Germline V CDR1 and CDR2: SGHKS, YYEKEE (reference sequence). The CDR3 runs 13 residues. Trimming stripped 4 bases from V and 9 bases from J, with 14 bases between. The CDR3 coding sequence is TGTGCCAGCAGCACTGACTCTACGGGTGAGCAGTTCTTC. Translating it yields CASSTDSTGEQFF.

The chain is built from TRBV7-2 and TRBJ1-5; weak D call: TRBD1 (6 bases). V was shortened by 1 base and J by 0 bases, with 10 bases between the two germline ends. This CDR3 comprises 16 residues. CDR1 and CDR2 from the germline V gene are SGHTA and FQGNSA. The CDR3 nucleotides are TGTGCCAGCAGCTTAGGGACAGCCTATAGCAATCAGCCCCAGCATTTT. Amino acid sequence: CASSLGTAYSNQPQHF.

The chain uses TRBV6-5 and TRBJ2-7; 8 bases fit TRBD1. The CDR3 sequence is 14 residues long. V was pared by 5 bases and J by 0 bases, with 3 bases of the junction left unmatched. Germline CDR1 and CDR2: MNHEY and SVGAGI. The CDR3 region has the DNA TGTGCCAGCAGTCCCGACAGGGGCTCCTACGAGCAGTACTTC. Translating gives CASSPDRGSYEQYF.

The chain has TRBV5-4 and TRBJ2-5; TRBD2 matches 8 bases. The length of the CDR3 is 14 residues. V trimming: 4 bases; J trimming: 4 bases; junction bases outside the gene matches: 6. Germline V gene data show CDR1 as SGHNT and CDR2 as YYREEE (reference sequence). The DNA for the CDR3 is TGTGCCAGCAGCGACCGGGGGGGACGAGAGACCCAGTACTTC. As protein: CASSDRGGRETQYF.

The chain links TRBV11-2 to TRBJ1-4; TRBD1 is a possible D gene (6 bases). The CDR3 runs to 14 residues. Germline lookup yields CDR1 SGHAT and CDR2 FQNNGV. V was pared by 3 bases and J by 8 bases, with 13 bases between. Written as DNA, the CDR3 is TGTGCCAGCAGCTTTCGGGGGGCGAGGGAAAAACTGTTTTTT. This encodes CASSFRGAREKLFF.